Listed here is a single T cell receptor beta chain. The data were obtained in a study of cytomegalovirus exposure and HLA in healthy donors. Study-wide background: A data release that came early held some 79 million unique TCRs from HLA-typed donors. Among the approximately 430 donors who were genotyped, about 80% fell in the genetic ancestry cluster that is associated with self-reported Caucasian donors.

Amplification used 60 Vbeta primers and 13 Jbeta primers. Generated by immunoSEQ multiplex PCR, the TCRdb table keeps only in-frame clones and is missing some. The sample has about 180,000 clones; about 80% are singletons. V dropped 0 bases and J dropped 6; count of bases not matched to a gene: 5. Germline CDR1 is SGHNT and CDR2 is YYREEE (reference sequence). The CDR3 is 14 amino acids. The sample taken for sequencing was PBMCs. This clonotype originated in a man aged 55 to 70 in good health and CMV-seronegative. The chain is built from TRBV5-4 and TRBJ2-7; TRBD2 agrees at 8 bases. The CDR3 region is CASSLGAGVSEQYF. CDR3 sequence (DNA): TGTGCCAGCAGCTTGGGAGCGGGAGTTTCCGAGCAGTACTTC.